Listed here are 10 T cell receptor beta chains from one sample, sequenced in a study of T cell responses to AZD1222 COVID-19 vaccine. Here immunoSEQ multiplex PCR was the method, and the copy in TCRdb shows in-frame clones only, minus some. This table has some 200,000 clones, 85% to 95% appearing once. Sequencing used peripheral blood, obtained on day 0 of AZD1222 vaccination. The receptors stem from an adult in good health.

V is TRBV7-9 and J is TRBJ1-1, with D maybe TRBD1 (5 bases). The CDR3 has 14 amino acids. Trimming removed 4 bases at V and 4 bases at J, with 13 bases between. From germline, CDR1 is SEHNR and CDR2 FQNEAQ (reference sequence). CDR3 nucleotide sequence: TGTGCCAGCAGCTCTCAGGCGGGGGGCACTGAAGCTTTCTTT. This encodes CASSSQAGGTEAFF.

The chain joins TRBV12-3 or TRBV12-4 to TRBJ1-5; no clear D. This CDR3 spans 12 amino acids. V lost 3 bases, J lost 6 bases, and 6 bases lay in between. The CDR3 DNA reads TGTGCCAGCAGTTTTTGGGGTCAGCCCCAGCATTTT. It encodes CASSFWGQPQHF.

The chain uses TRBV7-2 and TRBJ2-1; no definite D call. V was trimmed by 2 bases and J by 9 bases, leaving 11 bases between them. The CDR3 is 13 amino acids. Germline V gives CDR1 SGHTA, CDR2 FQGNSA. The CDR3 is CASSLSGIGEQFF. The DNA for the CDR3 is TGTGCCAGCAGCTTATCAGGAATCGGTGAGCAGTTCTTC.

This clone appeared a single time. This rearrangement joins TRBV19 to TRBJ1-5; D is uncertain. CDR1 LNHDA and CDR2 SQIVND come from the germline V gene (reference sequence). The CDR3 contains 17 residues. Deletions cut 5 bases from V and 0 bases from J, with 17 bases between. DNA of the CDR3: TGTGCCAGTAGTCGAATTGGCGGCCGCAATAGCAATCAGCCCCAGCATTTT. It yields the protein CASSRIGGRNSNQPQHF.

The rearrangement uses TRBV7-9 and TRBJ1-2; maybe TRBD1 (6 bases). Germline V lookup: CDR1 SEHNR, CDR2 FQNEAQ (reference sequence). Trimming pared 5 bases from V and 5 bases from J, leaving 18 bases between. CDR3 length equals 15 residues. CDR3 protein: CASSLGGSFWYGYTF. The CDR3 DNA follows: TGTGCCAGCAGCCTGGGGGGCAGCTTTTGGTATGGCTACACCTTC.

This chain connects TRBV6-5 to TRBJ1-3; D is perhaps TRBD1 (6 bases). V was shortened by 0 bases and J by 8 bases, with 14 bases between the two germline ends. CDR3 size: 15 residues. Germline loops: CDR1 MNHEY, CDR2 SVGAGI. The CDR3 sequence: CASSYSTGGTDTIYF. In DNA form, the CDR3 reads TGTGCCAGCAGTTACTCTACGGGGGGCACGGACACCATATATTTT.

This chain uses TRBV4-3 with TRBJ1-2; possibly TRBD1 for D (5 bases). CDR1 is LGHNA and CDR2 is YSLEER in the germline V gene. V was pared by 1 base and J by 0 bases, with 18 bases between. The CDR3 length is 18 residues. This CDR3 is CASSQGGWGSTTNYGYTF. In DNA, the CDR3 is TGCGCCAGCAGCCAAGGGGGGTGGGGCAGCACCACTAACTATGGCTACACCTTC.

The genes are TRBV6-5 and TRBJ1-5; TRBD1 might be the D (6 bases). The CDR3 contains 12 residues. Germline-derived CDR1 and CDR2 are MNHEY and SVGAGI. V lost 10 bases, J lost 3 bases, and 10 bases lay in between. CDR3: CATGASNQPQHF. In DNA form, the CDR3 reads TGTGCCACAGGGGCGTCCAATCAGCCCCAGCATTTT.

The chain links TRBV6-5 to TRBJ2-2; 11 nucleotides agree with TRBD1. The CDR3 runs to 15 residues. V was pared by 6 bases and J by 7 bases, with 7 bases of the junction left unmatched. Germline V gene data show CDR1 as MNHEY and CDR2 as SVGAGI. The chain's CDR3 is CASSNGQGAIGELFF. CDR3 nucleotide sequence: TGTGCCAGCAGCAACGGACAGGGGGCAATCGGGGAGCTGTTTTTT.

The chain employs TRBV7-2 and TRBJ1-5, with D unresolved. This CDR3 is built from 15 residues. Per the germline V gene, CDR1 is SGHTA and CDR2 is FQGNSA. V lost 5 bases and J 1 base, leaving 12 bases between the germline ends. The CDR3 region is CASSPDGLSNQPQHF. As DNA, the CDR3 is TGTGCCAGCAGCCCCGACGGGCTAAGCAATCAGCCCCAGCATTTT.